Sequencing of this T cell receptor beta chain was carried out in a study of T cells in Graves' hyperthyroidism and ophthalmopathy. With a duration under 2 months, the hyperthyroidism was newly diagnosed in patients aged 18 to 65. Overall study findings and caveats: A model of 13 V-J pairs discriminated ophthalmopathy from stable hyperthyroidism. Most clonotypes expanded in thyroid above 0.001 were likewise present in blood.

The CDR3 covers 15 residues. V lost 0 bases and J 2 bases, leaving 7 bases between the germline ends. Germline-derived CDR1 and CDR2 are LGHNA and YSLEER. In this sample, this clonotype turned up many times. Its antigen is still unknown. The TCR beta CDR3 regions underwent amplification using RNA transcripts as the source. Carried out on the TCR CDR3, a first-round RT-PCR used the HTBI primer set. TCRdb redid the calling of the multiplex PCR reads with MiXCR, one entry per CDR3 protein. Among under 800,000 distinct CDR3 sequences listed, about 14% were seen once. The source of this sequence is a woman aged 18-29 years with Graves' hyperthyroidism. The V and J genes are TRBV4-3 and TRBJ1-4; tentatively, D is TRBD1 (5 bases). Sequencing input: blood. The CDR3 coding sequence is TGCGCCAGCAGCCAAGATGGGGGGACTAATGAAAAACTGTTTTTT. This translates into CASSQDGGTNEKLFF.